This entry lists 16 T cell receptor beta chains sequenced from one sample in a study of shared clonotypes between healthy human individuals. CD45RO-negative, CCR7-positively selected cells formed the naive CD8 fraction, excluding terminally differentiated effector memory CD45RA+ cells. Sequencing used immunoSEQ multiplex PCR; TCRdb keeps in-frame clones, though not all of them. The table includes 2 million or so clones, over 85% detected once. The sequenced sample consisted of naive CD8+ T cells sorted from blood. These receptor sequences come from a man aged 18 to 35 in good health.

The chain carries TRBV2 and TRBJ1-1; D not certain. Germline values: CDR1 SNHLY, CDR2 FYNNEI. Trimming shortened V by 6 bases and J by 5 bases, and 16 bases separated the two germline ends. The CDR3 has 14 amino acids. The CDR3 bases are TGTGCCAGCAGCCCGGACGGGGAGCGTACTGAAGCTTTCTTT. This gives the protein CASSPDGERTEAFF. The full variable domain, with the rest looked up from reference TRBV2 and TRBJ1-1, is EPEVTQTPSHQVTQMGQEVILRCVPISNHLYFYWYRQILGQKVEFLVSFYNNEISEKSEIFDDQFSVERPDGSNFTLKIRSTKLEDSAMYFCASSPDGERTEAFFGQGTRLTVV.

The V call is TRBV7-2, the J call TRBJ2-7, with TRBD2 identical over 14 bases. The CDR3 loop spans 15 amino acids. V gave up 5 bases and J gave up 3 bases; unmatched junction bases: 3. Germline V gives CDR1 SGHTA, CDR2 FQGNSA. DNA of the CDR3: TGTGCCAGCAGCCCAGGGACTAGCGGGGGCTACGAGCAGTACTTC. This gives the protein CASSPGTSGGYEQYF.

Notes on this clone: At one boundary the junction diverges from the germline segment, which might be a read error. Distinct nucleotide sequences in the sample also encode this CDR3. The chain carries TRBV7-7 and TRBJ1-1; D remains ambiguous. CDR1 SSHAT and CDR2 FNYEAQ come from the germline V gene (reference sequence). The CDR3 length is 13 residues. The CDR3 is CASSFGMNTEAFF. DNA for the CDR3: TGTGCTAGCAGCTTCGGCATGAACACTGAAGCTTTCTTT.

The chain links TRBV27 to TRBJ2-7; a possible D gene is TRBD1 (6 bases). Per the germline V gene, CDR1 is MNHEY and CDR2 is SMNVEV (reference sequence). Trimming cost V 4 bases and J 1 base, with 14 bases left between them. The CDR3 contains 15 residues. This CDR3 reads CASSSTGPVSYEQYF. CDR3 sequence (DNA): TGTGCCAGCAGTTCGACAGGACCCGTTTCCTACGAGCAGTACTTC.

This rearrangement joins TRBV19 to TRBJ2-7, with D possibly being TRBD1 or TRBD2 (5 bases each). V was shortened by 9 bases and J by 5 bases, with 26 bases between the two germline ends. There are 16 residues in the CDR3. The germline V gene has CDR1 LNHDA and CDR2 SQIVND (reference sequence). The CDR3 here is CASPRGIPRFSHEQYF. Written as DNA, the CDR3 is TGTGCCAGCCCGAGGGGAATCCCAAGATTCAGCCACGAGCAGTACTTC.

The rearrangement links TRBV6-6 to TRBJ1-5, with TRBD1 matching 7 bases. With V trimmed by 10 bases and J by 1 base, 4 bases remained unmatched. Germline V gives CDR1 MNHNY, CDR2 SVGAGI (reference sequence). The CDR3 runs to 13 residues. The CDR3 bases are TGTGCCACCTCGGACAGGAGCAATCAGCCCCAGCATTTT. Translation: CATSDRSNQPQHF.

This CDR3 reads CASSLSPTGASYEQYF. The CDR3 DNA reads TGTGCCAGCAGTTTATCCCCGACAGGGGCGTCCTACGAGCAGTACTTC. The chain carries TRBV27 and TRBJ2-7, with 8 bases matching TRBD1. The CDR3 contains 16 residues. J gave up 1 base and V 0 bases, and 5 bases lay outside the gene matches. The V gene's germline CDR1 is MNHEY and CDR2 SMNVEV (reference sequence).

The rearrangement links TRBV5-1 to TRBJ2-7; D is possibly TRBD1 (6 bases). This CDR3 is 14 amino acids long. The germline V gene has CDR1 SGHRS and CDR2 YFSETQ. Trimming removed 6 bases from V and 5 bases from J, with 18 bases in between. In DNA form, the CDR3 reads TGCGCCAGCAAGGGGCCCTCAGGGGTCGACGAGCAGTACTTC. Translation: CASKGPSGVDEQYF.

The DNA for the CDR3 is TGCGCCAGCAGCCAACTACCCCGGGGGTACGAGCAGTACTTC. Translating it yields CASSQLPRGYEQYF. The chain is built from TRBV4-1 and TRBJ2-7, with a weak D call TRBD2 (6 bases). Trimming cost V 2 bases and J 4 bases, with 12 bases left between them. The CDR3 is 14 amino acids. The germline gives CDR1 MGHRA, CDR2 YSYEKL.

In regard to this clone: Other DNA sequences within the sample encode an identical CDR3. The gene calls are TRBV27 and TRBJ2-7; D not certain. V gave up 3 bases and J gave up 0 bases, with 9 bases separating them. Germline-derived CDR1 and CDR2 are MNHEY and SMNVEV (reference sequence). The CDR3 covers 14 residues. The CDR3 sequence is CASSFLGNSYEQYF. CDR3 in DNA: TGTGCCAGCAGTTTCCTAGGGAACTCCTACGAGCAGTACTTC.

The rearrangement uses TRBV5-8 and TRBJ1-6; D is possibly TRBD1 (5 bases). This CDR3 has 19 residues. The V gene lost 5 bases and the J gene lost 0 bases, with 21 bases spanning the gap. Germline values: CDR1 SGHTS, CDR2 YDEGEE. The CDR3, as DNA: TGTGCCAGCAGTTTAACCCCGGGACTCCTGAGCTCCTATAATTCACCCCTCCACTTT. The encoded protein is CASSLTPGLLSSYNSPLHF.

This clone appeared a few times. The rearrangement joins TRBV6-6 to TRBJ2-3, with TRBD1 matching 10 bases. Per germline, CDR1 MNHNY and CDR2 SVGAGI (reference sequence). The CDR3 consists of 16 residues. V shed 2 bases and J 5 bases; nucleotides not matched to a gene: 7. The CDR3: CASSYSADRGQDTQYF. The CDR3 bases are TGTGCCAGCAGTTACAGTGCAGACAGGGGGCAAGATACGCAGTATTTT.

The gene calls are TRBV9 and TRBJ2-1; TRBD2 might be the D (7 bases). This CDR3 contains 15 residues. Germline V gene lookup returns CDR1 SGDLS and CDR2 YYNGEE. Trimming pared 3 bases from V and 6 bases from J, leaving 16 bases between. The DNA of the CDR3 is TGTGCCAGCAGCGCCCCCCCGGGGGGCAGCAATGAGCAGTTCTTC. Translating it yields CASSAPPGGSNEQFF.

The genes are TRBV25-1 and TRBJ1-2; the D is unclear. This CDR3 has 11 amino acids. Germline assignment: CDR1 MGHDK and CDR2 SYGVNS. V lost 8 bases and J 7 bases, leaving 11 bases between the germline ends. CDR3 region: CASGPVGGYTF. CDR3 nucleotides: TGTGCCAGCGGCCCGGTCGGTGGCTACACCTTC.

The CDR3 DNA is TGTGCCTGGAGTGTCAGTGATTCCGGGGAGCTGTTTTTT. This codes for CAWSVSDSGELFF. The chain uses TRBV30 and TRBJ2-2; D gene ambiguous. Germline CDR1 GTSNPN, CDR2 SVGIG (reference sequence). With 0 bases removed from V and 6 bases from J, the gap between germline ends came to 8 bases. The CDR3 spans 13 residues.

The CDR3 DNA reads as TGTGCCATCAGTGACTTGACAGGGCTCCAAGAGACCCAGTACTTC. This gives the protein CAISDLTGLQETQYF. This sequence joins TRBV10-3 and TRBJ2-5, with 7 bases that match TRBD1. CDR1 and CDR2 (germline): ENHRY, SYGVKD. The CDR3 has 15 residues. V dropped 3 bases and J dropped 1; count of bases not matched to a gene: 5.